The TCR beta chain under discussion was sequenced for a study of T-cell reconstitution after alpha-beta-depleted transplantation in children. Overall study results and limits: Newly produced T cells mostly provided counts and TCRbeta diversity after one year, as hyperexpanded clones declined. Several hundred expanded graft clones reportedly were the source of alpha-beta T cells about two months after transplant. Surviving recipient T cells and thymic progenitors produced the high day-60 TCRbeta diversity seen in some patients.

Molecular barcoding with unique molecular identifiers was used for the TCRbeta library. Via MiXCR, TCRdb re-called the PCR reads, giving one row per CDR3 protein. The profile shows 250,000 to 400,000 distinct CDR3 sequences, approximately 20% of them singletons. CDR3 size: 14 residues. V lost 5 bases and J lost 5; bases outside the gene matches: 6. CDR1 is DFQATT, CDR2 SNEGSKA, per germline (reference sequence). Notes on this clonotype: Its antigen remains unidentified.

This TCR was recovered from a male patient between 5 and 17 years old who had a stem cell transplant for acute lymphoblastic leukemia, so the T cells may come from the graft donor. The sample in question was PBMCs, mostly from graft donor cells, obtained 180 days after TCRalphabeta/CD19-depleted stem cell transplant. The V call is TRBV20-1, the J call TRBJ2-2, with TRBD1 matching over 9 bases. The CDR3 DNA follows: TGCAGTGCTTCCGGGACAGGGCGAACCGGGGAGCTGTTTTTT. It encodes CSASGTGRTGELFF.